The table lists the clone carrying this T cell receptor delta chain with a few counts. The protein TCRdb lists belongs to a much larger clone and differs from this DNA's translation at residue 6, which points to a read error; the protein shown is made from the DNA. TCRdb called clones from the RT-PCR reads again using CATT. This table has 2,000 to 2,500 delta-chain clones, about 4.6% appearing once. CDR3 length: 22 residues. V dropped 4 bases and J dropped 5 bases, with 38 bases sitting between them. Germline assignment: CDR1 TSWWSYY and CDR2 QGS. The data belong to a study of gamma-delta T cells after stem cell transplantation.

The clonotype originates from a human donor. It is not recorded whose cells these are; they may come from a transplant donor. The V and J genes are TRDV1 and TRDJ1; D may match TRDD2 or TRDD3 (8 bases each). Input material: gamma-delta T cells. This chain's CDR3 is CALGGSPSYSWGTQLTLDKLIF. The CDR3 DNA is TGTGCTCTTGGGGGGTCTCCTTCCTATAGCTGGGGGACGCAACTTACCCTGGATAAACTCATCTTT.